The 27 T cell receptor beta chains below were found in one sample sequenced in a study of shared clonotypes between healthy human individuals. Terminally differentiated effector memory CD45RA+ cells were excluded from the naive CD8 cells, which were CD45RO-negative and positively selected for CCR7. Profiling relied on immunoSEQ multiplex PCR, and the TCRdb table lists in-frame clones only, not all of them. The sample lists about 2 million clones; approximately 94% were seen once. What was sequenced was naive CD8+ T cells sorted from blood. The receptors originated from a man aged 18-30 years in good health.

This chain uses TRBV9 with TRBJ2-2, with TRBD1 matching 9 bases. V was clipped by 4 bases and J by 7 bases; unmatched bases: 8. The CDR3 runs 15 residues. Germline V lookup: CDR1 SGDLS, CDR2 YYNGEE. CDR3 in DNA: TGTGCCAGCAGCACTCCGGGACAGGGCTTCGGGGAGCTGTTTTTT. Encoded protein: CASSTPGQGFGELFF. Filled out from reference TRBV9 and TRBJ2-2, the complete variable domain reads DSGVTQTPKHLITATGQRVTLRCSPRSGDLSVYWYQQSLDQGLQFLIQYYNGEERAKGNILERFSAQQFPDLHSELNLSSLELGDSALYFCASSTPGQGFGELFFGEGSRLTVL.

This clone was observed once. The chain combines TRBV13 with TRBJ2-1; 9 nucleotides line up with TRBD2. The CDR3 has 15 residues. Trimming removed 5 bases from V and 14 bases from J; junction bases left unmatched: 16. Germline V lookup: CDR1 PRHDT, CDR2 FYEKMQ (reference sequence). The CDR3 coding sequence is TGTGCCAGCAGCCTATCACCGGGACTAGCAAACCGGGAGTTCTTC. Its translation is CASSLSPGLANREFF.

The chain has TRBV7-8 and TRBJ2-1; tentatively, D is TRBD1 (5 bases). CDR1 and CDR2 (germline): SGHVS, FQNEAQ. The CDR3 totals 13 residues. V was shortened by 3 bases and J by 5 bases, with 8 bases between the two germline ends. This CDR3 is CASSLGRDNEQFF. The CDR3 DNA reads TGTGCCAGCAGCTTGGGCAGGGACAATGAGCAGTTCTTC. The whole variable domain, remainder taken from reference TRBV7-8 and TRBJ2-1, is GAGVSQSPRYKVAKRGQDVALRCDPISGHVSLFWYQQALGQGPEFLTYFQNEAQLDKSGLPSDRFFAERPEGSVSTLKIQRTQQEDSAVYLCASSLGRDNEQFFGPGTRLTVL.

This clone was found once. The gene calls are TRBV12-5 and TRBJ2-7, with D perhaps matching TRBD2 (6 bases). The V end was cut by 6 bases, the J end by 2 bases, with 11 bases between. This CDR3 spans 13 amino acids. The germline gives CDR1 LGHNT, CDR2 FRNRAP. The CDR3 nucleotides read TGTGCTAGTGGGTCTAGCGAGACCTACGAGCAGTACTTC. This sequence encodes CASGSSETYEQYF.

The chain couples TRBV27 to TRBJ2-5; 7 nucleotides align to TRBD1. Germline V gene sequence: CDR1 MNHEY, CDR2 SMNVEV (reference sequence). Trimming removed 5 bases from V and 5 bases from J; junction bases left unmatched: 8. CDR3 length: 14 amino acids. This chain's CDR3 is CASSPRTGEETQYF. The DNA for the CDR3 is TGTGCCAGCAGTCCCAGAACAGGGGAGGAGACCCAGTACTTC.

The chain recombines TRBV30 with TRBJ2-3; the D gene is possibly TRBD1 (5 bases). V lost 2 bases and J lost 0, with 6 bases in between. Germline CDR1 reads GTSNPN; CDR2 reads SVGIG (reference sequence). This CDR3 comprises 13 residues. The CDR3 loop is CAWSQGSTDTQYF. The CDR3 coding sequence is TGTGCCTGGAGTCAGGGTAGCACAGATACGCAGTATTTT.

This chain uses TRBV11-2 with TRBJ2-1, with 10 positions matching TRBD2. The junction had 5 bases not matched to a gene; V was cut back by 5 bases and J by 4 bases. Germline V gene lookup returns CDR1 SGHAT and CDR2 FQNNGV. This CDR3 contains 15 residues. The CDR3 region is CASSRSTSGYNEQFF. DNA for the CDR3: TGTGCCAGCAGCCGCTCGACTAGCGGGTACAATGAGCAGTTCTTC.

The V and J genes are TRBV11-2 and TRBJ2-7; 8 bases align to TRBD2. The V gene end was trimmed by 5 bases and the J gene end by 0 bases; junction bases not matched to a gene: 9. Looked up from germline, CDR1 is SGHAT and CDR2 is FQNNGV. The CDR3 sequence is 16 residues long. CDR3 protein: CASSPGAGGPSYEQYF. CDR3 in DNA: TGTGCCAGCAGCCCAGGGGCGGGGGGTCCCTCCTACGAGCAGTACTTC.

The chain is built from TRBV5-6 and TRBJ2-7; no clear D. The germline V gene encodes CDR1 SGHDT and CDR2 YYEEEE. CDR3 length equals 12 residues. Deletions cut 0 bases from V and 5 bases from J, with 6 bases between. The CDR3 here is CASSLEWNEQYF. DNA for the CDR3: TGTGCCAGCAGCTTGGAATGGAACGAGCAGTACTTC. The full variable domain, completed using reference TRBV5-6 and TRBJ2-7, is DAGVTQSPTHLIKTRGQQVTLRCSPKSGHDTVSWYQQALGQGPQFIFQYYEEEERQRGNFPDRFSGHQFPNYSSELNVNALLLGDSALYLCASSLEWNEQYFGPGTRLTVT.

V is TRBV4-1 and J is TRBJ2-5; D ambiguous. The CDR3 runs to 15 residues. V dropped 3 bases and J dropped 1 base, with 12 bases sitting between them. The germline gives CDR1 MGHRA, CDR2 YSYEKL. The CDR3 nucleotides read TGCGCCAGCAGCCACAACAGTGTGGGCCAAGAGACCCAGTACTTC. It translates to CASSHNSVGQETQYF.

Details on this clone: Possible read error: a much larger clone is one base away. At the DNA level, this CDR3 is encoded by other sequences in the same sample as well. The chain combines TRBV19 with TRBJ1-1, with TRBD1 as a possible D gene (5 bases). The CDR3 length is 13 residues. CDR1 and CDR2 from the germline V gene are LNHDA and SQIVND (reference sequence). The V end lost 1 base, the J end lost 2 bases, and 5 bases lay between the germline ends. For the CDR3, the DNA is TGTGCCAGTAGTATAGGGGGCAACACTGAAGCTTTCTTT. This encodes CASSIGGNTEAFF.

CDR3 nucleotide sequence: TGTGCAAGTCGGTTCTCAGCTGAAGCTTTCTTT. Translation gives CASRFSAEAFF. The V call is TRBV12-2, the J call TRBJ1-1; no check of the table's D call, TRBD1, against the DNA was made. TRBV12-2 is tagged as a pseudogene. This CDR3 is 11 amino acids long.

Comment on this clone: The sample contains more than one DNA sequence encoding this CDR3. The chain recombines TRBV7-9 with TRBJ1-1; tentative D call: TRBD1 (5 bases). V was shortened by 0 bases and J by 1 base, with 9 bases between the two germline ends. Germline-derived CDR1 and CDR2 are SEHNR and FQNEAQ (reference sequence). This CDR3 spans 15 amino acids. CDR3 DNA: TGTGCCAGCAGCTTAGCGCCGGGGGGGAACACTGAAGCTTTCTTT. Residues: CASSLAPGGNTEAFF.

The rearrangement links TRBV5-8 to TRBJ2-5, with TRBD2 matching 7 bases. Losses at the gene ends were 0 bases for V and 1 base for J; bases not matched to a gene: 12. Per the germline V gene, CDR1 is SGHTS and CDR2 is YDEGEE. The CDR3 totals 18 residues. CDR3: CASSLGGTILVGQETQYF. The CDR3 DNA reads as TGTGCCAGCAGCTTGGGCGGGACTATTCTTGTGGGCCAAGAGACCCAGTACTTC.

V is TRBV18 and J is TRBJ1-1; a possible D gene is TRBD1 (5 bases). The germline V gene has CDR1 KGHSH and CDR2 LQKENI. The CDR3 is 12 residues long. Trimming left V 5 bases short and J 6 bases short, with 10 bases between. Written as DNA, the CDR3 is TGTGCCAGCTCATCGGGACGGGCTGAAGCTTTCTTT. Translated, it gives CASSSGRAEAFF.

This sequence joins TRBV4-3 and TRBJ2-7, with 10 bases matching TRBD1. There are 15 residues in the CDR3. Looked up from germline, CDR1 is LGHNA and CDR2 is YSLEER. V was pared by 5 bases and J by 3 bases, with 7 bases of the junction left unmatched. CDR3 nucleotide sequence: TGCGCCAGCAGCTCCGGGACAGGGGTAATCTACGAGCAGTACTTC. Its protein is CASSSGTGVIYEQYF.

Comments on this clone: Other nucleotide sequences in the sample specify the same CDR3. V gene TRBV6-6 combines with J gene TRBJ2-7; D might be TRBD2 (5 bases). In germline, CDR1 is MNHNY, CDR2 SVGAGI (reference sequence). The CDR3 has 13 amino acids. V was pared by 6 bases and J by 4 bases, with 13 bases between. The CDR3 reads CASSYSGSYEQYF. CDR3 sequence (DNA): TGTGCCAGCAGCTACAGCGGATCTTACGAGCAGTACTTC.

The V gene is TRBV13, the J gene TRBJ2-5, with 9 bases aligning to TRBD2. This CDR3 spans 16 amino acids. V was pared by 5 bases and J by 4 bases, with 11 bases of the junction left unmatched. Germline lookup yields CDR1 PRHDT and CDR2 FYEKMQ (reference sequence). The CDR3 spells CASSHSLAGVVETQYF. The CDR3, as DNA: TGTGCCAGCAGCCACTCATTAGCGGGGGTAGTAGAGACCCAGTACTTC. Looking up the rest from reference TRBV13 and TRBJ2-5 gives the full variable domain: AAGVIQSPRHLIKEKRETATLKCYPIPRHDTVYWYQQGPGQDPQFLISFYEKMQSDKGSIPDRFSAQQFSDYHSELNMSSLELGDSALYFCASSHSLAGVVETQYFGPGTRLLVL.

This chain uses TRBV13 with TRBJ2-7, with 8 bases lining up with TRBD1. The V and J ends lost 5 bases and 1 base, in that order; junction bases with no gene match: 7. Germline V CDR1 and CDR2: PRHDT, FYEKMQ (reference sequence). The CDR3 contains 15 residues. The CDR3 region is CASSTGQGPSYEQYF. CDR3 DNA sequence: TGTGCCAGCAGCACAGGACAGGGACCTTCCTACGAGCAGTACTTC.

The gene calls are TRBV27 and TRBJ2-1; D call uncertain. Per the germline V gene, CDR1 is MNHEY and CDR2 is SMNVEV (reference sequence). This CDR3 spans 13 amino acids. V lost 0 bases, J lost 5 bases, and 5 bases lay in between. The CDR3 bases are TGTGCCAGCAGTTTATCGGAGAACAATGAGCAGTTCTTC. It translates to CASSLSENNEQFF.

A remark on this clone: An end of the junction differs from the germline gene, which may be a read error. The J gene is TRBJ2-7, the V gene TRBV7-7; tentative D call: TRBD2 (5 bases). CDR3 length: 13 residues. The germline V gene has CDR1 SSHAT and CDR2 FNYEAQ (reference sequence). This CDR3 is CASSLFGGYEQYF. CDR3 bases: TGTGCTAGCAGCTTATTCGGCGGGTACGAGCAGTACTTC.

The chain carries TRBV9 and TRBJ2-7, with TRBD1 matching over 10 bases. Germline V gives CDR1 SGDLS, CDR2 YYNGEE. After removal of 0 bases from V and 5 bases from J, the junction contained 5 bases not matched to a gene. CDR3 length: 15 amino acids. The CDR3 spells CASSVGGTGVDEQYF. In DNA, the CDR3 is TGTGCCAGCAGCGTAGGCGGGACAGGGGTTGACGAGCAGTACTTC.

The chain links TRBV30 to TRBJ2-1; D unresolved. Germline CDR1 GTSNPN, CDR2 SVGIG (reference sequence). The CDR3 covers 14 residues. Trimming shortened V by 3 bases and J by 3 bases, and 12 bases separated the two germline ends. DNA for the CDR3: TGTGCCTGGAGAGGTCCCTCGGGCTACAATGAGCAGTTCTTC. Translated: CAWRGPSGYNEQFF. The entire variable domain, with the rest obtained from reference TRBV30 and TRBJ2-1, is as follows: SQTIHQWPATLVQPVGSPLSLECTVEGTSNPNLYWYRQAAGRGLQLLFYSVGIGQISSEVPQNLSASRPQDRQFILSSKKLLLSDSGFYLCAWRGPSGYNEQFFGPGTRLTVL.

The CDR3 here is CATGEGYGEQFF. In nucleotides, the CDR3 is TGTGCCACAGGGGAGGGGTACGGTGAGCAGTTCTTC. The V gene is TRBV7-8, the J gene TRBJ2-1, with a weak D call TRBD2 (7 bases). V was clipped by 10 bases and J by 9 bases, with 16 bases between them. The CDR3 runs 12 residues. Germline lookup yields CDR1 SGHVS and CDR2 FQNEAQ.

The chain is built from TRBV7-2 and TRBJ2-7, with a possible D match to TRBD1 (5 bases). V was trimmed by 1 base and J by 3 bases, leaving 13 bases between them. The V gene's germline CDR1 is SGHTA and CDR2 FQGNSA. The CDR3 loop spans 15 amino acids. The chain's CDR3 is CASSLEAGSDYEQYF. The CDR3 coding sequence is TGTGCCAGCAGCTTAGAAGCAGGGTCCGACTACGAGCAGTACTTC. Full variable domain (outside the CDR3, taken from reference TRBV7-2 and TRBJ2-7): GAGVSQSPSNKVTEKGKDVELRCDPISGHTALYWYRQSLGQGLEFLIYFQGNSAPDKSGLPSDRFSAERTGGSVSTLTIQRTQQEDSAVYLCASSLEAGSDYEQYFGPGTRLTVT.

J is TRBJ2-5 and V is TRBV6-6, with D perhaps TRBD1 (6 bases). The germline V gene encodes CDR1 MNHNY and CDR2 SVGAGI (reference sequence). V lost 2 bases and J lost 5, with 18 bases in between. CDR3 length equals 16 residues. The CDR3 loop reads CASSYLRGGFGETQYF. The DNA for the CDR3 is TGTGCCAGCAGTTACCTCAGGGGCGGGTTTGGGGAGACCCAGTACTTC.

In this sample, this clone turned up once. The gene calls are TRBV6-5 and TRBJ1-6, with 8 bases matching TRBD1. V trimming: 1 base; J trimming: 9 bases; junction bases outside the gene matches: 8. The CDR3 has 16 residues. The germline gives CDR1 MNHEY, CDR2 SVGAGI. Here the CDR3 DNA reads TGTGCCAGCAGTTACTTACAGGGGGTATTAGGTTCACCCCTCCACTTT. Its protein product is CASSYLQGVLGSPLHF.